A single sample gave rise to the 30 T cell receptor beta chains below, sequenced in a study of blood T cell repertoires in COVID-19. Assay used: immunoSEQ multiplex PCR; TCRdb lists only in-frame clones, some missing. The sample lists around 380,000 clones, 70% to 90% occurring once. Specimen: PBMCs or T cells enriched from blood (not recorded which). These receptors were collected from a man aged 25-45 years who had recovered from COVID-19.

The chain combines TRBV27 with TRBJ2-7; D may be TRBD2 (7 bases). Germline assignment: CDR1 MNHEY and CDR2 SMNVEV (reference sequence). The CDR3 runs to 13 residues. Trimming stripped 6 bases from V and 6 bases from J, with 15 bases between. The DNA of the CDR3 is TGTGCCAGCAGCCGGGGGGCCCGGGGCGAGCAGTACTTC. The encoded protein is CASSRGARGEQYF.

This rearrangement joins TRBV9 to TRBJ1-2; D is unclear. V was trimmed by 6 bases and J by 1 base, leaving 10 bases between them. The CDR3 has 13 residues. From germline, CDR1 is SGDLS and CDR2 YYNGEE. The DNA of the CDR3 is TGTGCCAGCAACGAGGGTGGTAACTATGGCTACACCTTC. This gives the protein CASNEGGNYGYTF.

This chain links TRBV5-5 with TRBJ1-3; 7 positions agree with TRBD1. V dropped 3 bases and J dropped 7; count of bases not matched to a gene: 10. Germline V gene lookup returns CDR1 SGHKS and CDR2 YYEKEE (reference sequence). This CDR3 is 15 amino acids long. The CDR3 DNA reads as TGTGCCAGCAGCTCAGACAGGGCAGGCAGGAACACCATATATTTT. It encodes CASSSDRAGRNTIYF.

The V call is TRBV11-2, the J call TRBJ1-2; TRBD1 matches 10 bases. The CDR3 contains 14 residues. Trimming cost V 6 bases and J 6 bases; bases outside gene matches: 7. The germline V gene encodes CDR1 SGHAT and CDR2 FQNNGV. Written as DNA, the CDR3 is TGTGCCAGCAGTCAACCGGGACAGGGGAATGGCTACACCTTC. Translated: CASSQPGQGNGYTF.

Concerning this clone: One end of the junction fails to match germline, which may point to a read error. J is TRBJ2-1 and V is TRBV7-7, with TRBD2 identical over 15 bases. CDR3 length equals 17 residues. Germline V gene lookup returns CDR1 SSHAT and CDR2 FNYEAQ (reference sequence). The CDR3 spells CASSLGTSGGLGDEQFF. DNA for the CDR3: TGTGCTAGCAGCCTGGGGACTAGCGGGGGGCTTGGCGATGAGCAGTTCTTC.

The chain is built from TRBV7-2 and TRBJ2-1; TRBD2 is a possible D gene (6 bases). Germline CDR1 is SGHTA and CDR2 is FQGNSA. Trimming took off 2 bases at V and 5 bases at J, with 13 bases between the two ends. The CDR3 covers 15 residues. CDR3 bases: TGTGCCAGCAGCTTATCTGGCGGGGCACACAATGAGCAGTTCTTC. This encodes CASSLSGGAHNEQFF.

The rearrangement links TRBV19 to TRBJ2-2, with 7 bases fitting TRBD1. J was trimmed by 0 bases and V by 8 bases; bases with no gene match: 9. The V gene's germline CDR1 is LNHDA and CDR2 SQIVND (reference sequence). The CDR3 covers 16 residues. CDR3 sequence reads: CASGVTGTANTGELFF. As DNA, the CDR3 is TGTGCCAGTGGAGTAACCGGGACAGCGAACACCGGGGAGCTGTTTTTT.

V gene TRBV7-8 combines with J gene TRBJ2-7; perhaps TRBD2 as D (5 bases). The germline V gene has CDR1 SGHVS and CDR2 FQNEAQ. The CDR3 consists of 12 residues. Trimming pared 5 bases from V and 3 bases from J, leaving 8 bases between. CDR3 DNA: TGTGCCAGCAGCCGACGGGACTACGAGCAGTACTTC. As protein: CASSRRDYEQYF. The full variable domain, its missing parts supplied by reference TRBV7-8 and TRBJ2-7, is GAGVSQSPRYKVAKRGQDVALRCDPISGHVSLFWYQQALGQGPEFLTYFQNEAQLDKSGLPSDRFFAERPEGSVSTLKIQRTQQEDSAVYLCASSRRDYEQYFGPGTRLTVT.

This clone was seen once. This chain links TRBV18 with TRBJ1-3; tentative D call: TRBD1 (5 bases). Germline CDR1 KGHSH, CDR2 LQKENI. The germline V and J ends were trimmed by 1 base and 0 bases, with 13 bases remaining between them. This CDR3 is 17 amino acids long. CDR3: CASSPLGTYVSGNTIYF. CDR3 DNA: TGTGCCAGCTCACCACTGGGGACTTACGTCTCTGGAAACACCATATATTTT.

This sequence joins TRBV14 and TRBJ1-2; D possibly corresponds to TRBD1 (5 bases). This CDR3 comprises 13 residues. Germline V CDR1 and CDR2: SGHDN, FVKESK. V lost 4 bases and J 4 bases, leaving 10 bases between the germline ends. CDR3 DNA: TGTGCCAGCAGCCCGGGACTGAGCTATGGCTACACCTTC. It translates to CASSPGLSYGYTF.

V and J are TRBV2 and TRBJ1-1, with TRBD1 as a possible D gene (6 bases). The CDR3 has 12 residues. The germline gives CDR1 SNHLY, CDR2 FYNNEI. V was trimmed by 7 bases and J by 5 bases, leaving 11 bases between them. This CDR3 reads CASTKRGTEAFF. CDR3 DNA sequence: TGTGCCAGCACCAAGAGGGGGACTGAAGCTTTCTTT. Supplemented by reference TRBV2 and TRBJ1-1, the full variable domain reads EPEVTQTPSHQVTQMGQEVILRCVPISNHLYFYWYRQILGQKVEFLVSFYNNEISEKSEIFDDQFSVERPDGSNFTLKIRSTKLEDSAMYFCASTKRGTEAFFGQGTRLTVV.

This clone was seen once. Here the CDR3 DNA reads TGTGCCAGCCTCGGGGTGTATGGCTACACCTTC. Protein sequence: CASLGVYGYTF. The chain is built from TRBV27 and TRBJ1-2, with D unresolved. V shed 8 bases and J shed 5 bases, with 9 bases lying between them. The CDR3 has 11 residues. Germline V gene lookup returns CDR1 MNHEY and CDR2 SMNVEV (reference sequence).

The chain carries TRBV6-2 or TRBV6-3 and TRBJ2-5; no clear D. The length of the CDR3 is 13 residues. V lost 4 bases and J lost 3, with 9 bases in between. CDR1 is MNHEY, CDR2 SVGEGT, per germline. CDR3 region: CASSFFSEETQYF. The DNA of the CDR3 is TGTGCCAGCAGTTTCTTCTCCGAAGAGACCCAGTACTTC.

This sequence joins TRBV19 and TRBJ1-1, with a weak D call TRBD1 (5 bases). In germline, CDR1 is LNHDA, CDR2 SQIVND (reference sequence). The CDR3 length is 14 residues. V lost 1 base and J 4 bases, leaving 10 bases between the germline ends. CDR3 protein: CASSIGGESTEAFF. CDR3 in DNA: TGTGCCAGTAGTATAGGGGGGGAGAGCACTGAAGCTTTCTTT.

V is TRBV30 and J is TRBJ1-1, with TRBD1 identical over 7 bases. The CDR3 has 13 residues. Germline CDR1 GTSNPN, CDR2 SVGIG (reference sequence). With V trimmed by 4 bases and J by 2 bases, 4 bases remained unmatched. The CDR3 is CAWTGTANTEAFF. The DNA for the CDR3 is TGTGCCTGGACCGGGACAGCCAACACTGAAGCTTTCTTT.

The V and J genes are TRBV9 and TRBJ2-3, with 9 bases lining up with TRBD1. Germline values: CDR1 SGDLS, CDR2 YYNGEE. J lost 6 bases, V lost 2 bases, and 10 bases had no gene match. CDR3 length: 16 residues. Here the CDR3 DNA reads TGTGCCAGCAGCGTCTTCCGGGACAGGGTACCGGATACGCAGTATTTT. It yields the protein CASSVFRDRVPDTQYF.

The rearrangement links TRBV4-1 to TRBJ2-1, with 7 bases lining up with TRBD1. In germline, CDR1 is MGHRA, CDR2 YSYEKL. The length of the CDR3 is 15 residues. J lost 5 bases, V lost 1 base, and 5 bases had no gene match. CDR3 loop: CASSQGRQGDNEQFF. CDR3 bases: TGCGCCAGCAGCCAAGGGAGGCAGGGGGACAATGAGCAGTTCTTC.

The rearrangement uses TRBV19 and TRBJ2-2, with D possibly being TRBD2 (5 bases). Per germline, CDR1 LNHDA and CDR2 SQIVND (reference sequence). The V and J ends lost 3 bases and 7 bases respectively, with 6 bases between them. The CDR3 runs to 12 residues. CDR3 region: CASSIGIGELFF. The DNA for the CDR3 is TGTGCCAGTAGTATCGGGATCGGGGAGCTGTTTTTT.

The chain has TRBV3-1 (or the pseudogene TRBV3-2) and TRBJ2-3; 8 bases map to TRBD2. CDR1 is LGHDT, CDR2 YNNKEL, per germline (reference sequence). The length of the CDR3 is 16 residues. The junction had 10 bases not matched to a gene; V was cut back by 2 bases and J by 6 bases. The CDR3 DNA is TGTGCCAGCAGCCAATGGGTCGGGGGGGCCGTGGATACGCAGTATTTT. This gives the protein CASSQWVGGAVDTQYF.

The V gene is TRBV10-3, the J gene TRBJ2-7; D is undetermined. Trimming took off 3 bases at V and 4 bases at J, with 4 bases between the two ends. The CDR3 has 11 amino acids. The germline CDR1 and CDR2 sequences are ENHRY and SYGVKD. CDR3 DNA sequence: TGTGCCATCAGTGAACAGTACGAGCAGTACTTC. Its protein product is CAISEQYEQYF.

The chain couples TRBV6-2 or TRBV6-3 to TRBJ1-5; D is possibly TRBD1 (5 bases). CDR3 length equals 15 residues. The V gene lost 4 bases and the J gene lost 0 bases, with 10 bases spanning the gap. The germline V gene has CDR1 MNHEY and CDR2 SVGEGT. CDR3 residues: CASSSTVNSNQPQHF. Here the CDR3 DNA reads TGTGCCAGCAGTTCGACAGTGAATAGCAATCAGCCCCAGCATTTT.

The V gene is TRBV30, the J gene TRBJ1-2; no clear D gene. The V end lost 4 bases, the J end lost 4 bases, and 10 bases lay between the germline ends. CDR3 length equals 12 residues. Germline V gives CDR1 GTSNPN, CDR2 SVGIG (reference sequence). DNA of the CDR3: TGTGCCTGGATCAGAAGTCGCTATGGCTACACCTTC. Protein sequence: CAWIRSRYGYTF.

This chain links TRBV29-1 with TRBJ1-1; 10 nucleotides match TRBD1. This CDR3 contains 13 residues. Looked up from germline, CDR1 is SQVTM and CDR2 is ANQGSEA. J gave up 4 bases and V 6 bases, and 5 bases lay outside the gene matches. The CDR3 DNA sequence: TGCAGCGTCAGACAGGGGGCGAGCACTGAAGCTTTCTTT. This codes for CSVRQGASTEAFF.

The rearrangement uses TRBV10-1 and TRBJ1-3; 7 bases are a match to TRBD1. The V and J ends lost 4 bases and 4 bases, in that order; junction bases with no gene match: 1. Germline V gives CDR1 WNHNN, CDR2 SYGVQD (reference sequence). The CDR3 spans 13 residues. As DNA, the CDR3 is TGCGCCAGCAGTGGGGACAGCGGAAACACCATATATTTT. Amino acid sequence: CASSGDSGNTIYF.

The V call is TRBV7-2, the J call TRBJ2-5, with 11 bases matching TRBD1. The germline V gene encodes CDR1 SGHTA and CDR2 FQGNSA. The CDR3 sequence is 15 residues long. Losses at the gene ends were 9 bases for V and 7 bases for J; bases not matched to a gene: 13. The CDR3 reads CASLGGQGVSGTQYF. The CDR3 DNA reads as TGTGCCAGTCTCGGGGGACAGGGGGTTTCGGGGACCCAGTACTTC.

The rearrangement uses TRBV6-5 and TRBJ1-1; D is undetermined. V lost 5 bases, J lost 3 bases, and 10 bases lay in between. This CDR3 contains 13 residues. From germline, CDR1 is MNHEY and CDR2 SVGAGI. The CDR3 DNA reads as TGTGCCAGCAGTCTGGTGGCGGACACTGAAGCTTTCTTT. Translating it yields CASSLVADTEAFF.

The chain links TRBV6-2 or TRBV6-3 to TRBJ2-5; 9 bases fit TRBD1. The J segment lost 3 bases and the V segment lost 5 bases, leaving 13 bases of the junction unmatched. Germline V gene sequence: CDR1 MNHEY, CDR2 SVGEGT. The CDR3 is made up of 17 amino acids. CDR3 nucleotide sequence: TGTGCCAGCAGTACCCAAAACAGGGGGCGGTTCGAAGAGACCCAGTACTTC. Amino acid sequence: CASSTQNRGRFEETQYF.

The chain employs TRBV11-3 and TRBJ2-1; TRBD2 aligns across 8 bases. The V and J ends lost 8 bases and 5 bases, in that order; junction bases with no gene match: 5. The CDR3 has 13 residues. CDR1 SGHNT and CDR2 YENEEA come from the germline V gene. The CDR3 coding sequence is TGTGCCAGCGGTTGGACTAGCAACAATGAGCAGTTCTTC. Amino acid sequence: CASGWTSNNEQFF.

The CDR3 is CAWSSPDRKNEQFF. Here the CDR3 DNA reads TGTGCCTGGAGTTCCCCGGACAGAAAAAATGAGCAGTTCTTC. The chain uses TRBV30 and TRBJ2-1, with TRBD1 as a possible D gene (6 bases). V lost 2 bases, J lost 7 bases, and 15 bases lay in between. Germline CDR1 is GTSNPN and CDR2 is SVGIG (reference sequence). The CDR3 is made up of 14 amino acids.

Points on this clone: Other nucleotide sequences from this sample produce the same CDR3. The chain couples TRBV12-3 or TRBV12-4 to TRBJ1-2, with D perhaps TRBD1 (5 bases). CDR3 length: 13 residues. V lost 9 bases, J lost 3 bases, and 14 bases lay in between. The CDR3: CASRTGGDYGYTF. CDR3 DNA sequence: TGTGCCAGTCGTACAGGAGGGGACTATGGCTACACCTTC.